One sample yielded the 23 T cell receptor beta chains listed below, sequenced in a study of shared clonotypes between healthy human individuals. Using immunoSEQ multiplex PCR, the repertoire was profiled, and TCRdb retains in-frame clones only, with some absent. The sample has 1 million to 1.2 million clones; about 72% are singletons. Sequencing was performed on memory CD4+ T cells from PBMCs. Subset described: CD45RA-negative fraction. The receptors were sampled from a man aged 18 to 30 in good health. Some clones in this sample may be carry-over from other donors' samples.

The genes are TRBV10-2 and TRBJ2-3, with 13 bases aligning to TRBD2. CDR1 and CDR2 (germline): WSHSY, SAAADI. The J segment lost 5 bases and the V segment lost 6 bases, leaving 5 bases of the junction unmatched. The CDR3 contains 15 residues. The CDR3 DNA reads as TGCGCCAGCAGGCGGACTAGCGGGAGTATAGATACGCAGTATTTT. It codes for CASRRTSGSIDTQYF.

The rearrangement links TRBV29-1 to TRBJ2-5; TRBD1 matches at 7 bases. The CDR3 is 13 residues long. V trimming: 6 bases; J trimming: 3 bases; junction bases outside the gene matches: 7. CDR1 SQVTM and CDR2 ANQGSEA come from the germline V gene. This CDR3 reads CSVAGTDKETQYF. Written as DNA, the CDR3 is TGCAGCGTCGCAGGGACAGATAAAGAGACCCAGTACTTC.

The J gene is TRBJ1-6, the V gene TRBV9; D gene ambiguous. Trimming stripped 3 bases from V and 0 bases from J, with 10 bases between. This CDR3 has 16 residues. The germline CDR1 and CDR2 sequences are SGDLS and YYNGEE. As DNA, the CDR3 is TGTGCCAGCAGCGCGACACCGAGCTCCTATAATTCACCCCTCCACTTT. Protein product: CASSATPSSYNSPLHF.

This clone was counted a few times. This chain uses TRBV11-2 with TRBJ1-1; weak D call: TRBD1 (5 bases). V was shortened by 5 bases and J by 1 base, with 20 bases between the two germline ends. The germline gives CDR1 SGHAT, CDR2 FQNNGV. The CDR3 covers 17 residues. DNA for the CDR3: TGTGCCAGCAGCCGGACGTTCGGGCTGAGGGGGAACACTGAAGCTTTCTTT. This sequence encodes CASSRTFGLRGNTEAFF.

This clone has a single count. In the same sample, other DNA sequences code for this CDR3. V and J are TRBV7-3 and TRBJ2-3; D ambiguous. The V gene's germline CDR1 is SGHTA and CDR2 FQGTGA. The CDR3 length is 14 residues. Trimming left V 0 bases short and J 3 bases short, with 7 bases between. CDR3 loop: CASSLTGSTDTQYF. CDR3 sequence (DNA): TGTGCCAGCAGCTTAACCGGCAGTACAGATACGCAGTATTTT.

This clone was observed a few times. This chain joins TRBV27 and TRBJ1-4; D is perhaps TRBD1 (6 bases). Germline V gene data show CDR1 as MNHEY and CDR2 as SMNVEV (reference sequence). The V gene lost 1 base and the J gene lost 6 bases, with 12 bases spanning the gap. This CDR3 region has 15 residues. CDR3 sequence (DNA): TGTGCCAGCAGTTTATTAGTAGGGGGATATGAAAAACTGTTTTTT. Protein sequence: CASSLLVGGYEKLFF.

This sequence joins TRBV7-9 and TRBJ1-2; tentatively, D is TRBD1 (5 bases). V was pared by 4 bases and J by 3 bases, with 9 bases between. The CDR3 extends over 13 amino acids. Germline V gene data show CDR1 as SEHNR and CDR2 as FQNEAQ (reference sequence). For the CDR3, the DNA is TGTGCCAGCAGCTATGGCAGGGACTATGGCTACACCTTC. As protein: CASSYGRDYGYTF.

The gene calls are TRBV30 and TRBJ2-1; TRBD2 matches 8 bases. The CDR3 is 19 amino acids. Germline CDR1 and CDR2: GTSNPN and SVGIG (reference sequence). J lost 7 bases, V lost 4 bases, and 24 bases had no gene match. The CDR3 DNA follows: TGTGCCTGGACTAATGGACTAGCAGTGATCAACGAGCAAGTTAATGAGCAGTTCTTC. Translating it yields CAWTNGLAVINEQVNEQFF.

The CDR3 nucleotides are TGTGCCAGCAGCTCGGGGGGAACCTATGGCTACACCTTC. Protein product: CASSSGGTYGYTF. V usage is TRBV5-4 and J usage is TRBJ1-2; D perhaps matches TRBD1 (5 bases). Trimming stripped 3 bases from V and 4 bases from J, with 10 bases between. CDR1 and CDR2 from the germline V gene are SGHNT and YYREEE (reference sequence). This CDR3 spans 13 amino acids.

The J gene is TRBJ1-1, the V gene TRBV11-3; 8 bases are a match to TRBD1. CDR3 size: 14 residues. V was clipped by 5 bases and J by 1 base; unmatched bases: 3. The germline V gene has CDR1 SGHNT and CDR2 YENEEA. CDR3 region: CASSGGTGNTEAFF. CDR3 nucleotide sequence: TGTGCCAGCAGCGGGGGGACAGGGAACACTGAAGCTTTCTTT.

The rearrangement uses TRBV2 and TRBJ1-5; D remains ambiguous. Germline V gene sequence: CDR1 SNHLY, CDR2 FYNNEI. Trimming took off 5 bases at V and 5 bases at J, with 13 bases between the two ends. The length of the CDR3 is 14 residues. In DNA form, the CDR3 reads TGTGCCAGCAGTTATCGAGGGATCCATCAGCCCCAGCATTTT. Protein: CASSYRGIHQPQHF.

Remarks on this clone: Its ends do not fully match the called genes, so a read error is possible. This chain joins TRBV29-1 and TRBJ2-3; D might be TRBD1 (5 bases). Germline V gene sequence: CDR1 SQVTM, CDR2 ANQGSEA. CDR3 size: 13 residues. The CDR3 here is CSVESEDTYTQYF. The CDR3 DNA reads TGCAGCGTCGAAAGCGAGGACACATATACGCAGTATTTT.

The chain carries TRBV2 and TRBJ1-1; the D gene is possibly TRBD1 (5 bases). V was cut by 5 bases and J by 1 base, with 8 bases left in between. Germline V CDR1 and CDR2: SNHLY, FYNNEI. This CDR3 is built from 13 residues. CDR3 DNA sequence: TGTGCCAGCAGTAAGACAGAGAACACTGAAGCTTTCTTT. It encodes CASSKTENTEAFF.

The rearrangement links TRBV6-1 to TRBJ2-7, with D possibly called TRBD1 or TRBD2 (6 bases each). CDR1 MNHNS and CDR2 SASEGT come from the germline V gene. The CDR3 contains 15 residues. V lost 4 bases, J lost 6 bases, and 19 bases lay in between. The DNA of the CDR3 is TGTGCCAGCAGTGTAGACCCGGGGGCGATTAGCGAGCAGTACTTC. Residues: CASSVDPGAISEQYF.

The V and J genes are TRBV9 and TRBJ1-3; D uncertain. The CDR3 sequence is 13 residues long. Looked up from germline, CDR1 is SGDLS and CDR2 is YYNGEE. Trimming stripped 4 bases from V and 8 bases from J, with 13 bases between. The CDR3 protein is CASSPAGRDTIYF. In nucleotides, the CDR3 is TGTGCCAGCAGCCCAGCCGGTAGAGACACCATATATTTT. The full variable domain, completed using reference TRBV9 and TRBJ1-3, is DSGVTQTPKHLITATGQRVTLRCSPRSGDLSVYWYQQSLDQGLQFLIQYYNGEERAKGNILERFSAQQFPDLHSELNLSSLELGDSALYFCASSPAGRDTIYFGEGSWLTVV.

The rearrangement links TRBV5-1 to TRBJ2-3, with TRBD2 as a possible D gene (6 bases). V was cut by 8 bases and J by 5 bases, with 15 bases left in between. CDR3 size: 13 residues. CDR1 is SGHRS, CDR2 YFSETQ, per germline. The CDR3 DNA sequence: TGCGCCAGTCTAATAGAGGGAGGAGATACGCAGTATTTT. Translation gives CASLIEGGDTQYF.

This clone occurred once. The chain couples TRBV28 to TRBJ1-5; 7 bases are a match to TRBD1. Germline V gene lookup returns CDR1 MDHEN and CDR2 SYDVKM. There are 18 residues in the CDR3. V shed 1 base and J 0 bases; nucleotides not matched to a gene: 9. The CDR3, as DNA: TGTGCCAGCAGTTTATACCGGGACAGAGTTTATAGCAATCAGCCCCAGCATTTT. As protein: CASSLYRDRVYSNQPQHF.

Points on this clone: One base separates it from a far larger clone, so it is likely a read error. This rearrangement joins TRBV7-9 to TRBJ1-3; D gene ambiguous. The V gene's germline CDR1 is SEHNR and CDR2 FQNEAQ (reference sequence). The CDR3 spans 14 residues. V was shortened by 4 bases and J by 6 bases, with 13 bases between the two germline ends. The chain's CDR3 is CASSSLETENTIYF. In DNA, the CDR3 is TGTGCCAGCAGCTCTCTAGAGACCGAAAACACCATATATTTT.

This rearrangement joins TRBV6-4 to TRBJ2-3; possibly TRBD1 for D (6 bases). Trimming took off 4 bases at V and 10 bases at J, with 15 bases between the two ends. The CDR3 extends over 13 amino acids. Germline lookup yields CDR1 MRHNA and CDR2 SNTAGT. The CDR3, as DNA: TGTGCCAGCAGTGGAACTTACAGGGAGCCGCAGTATTTT. It encodes CASSGTYREPQYF.

This chain connects TRBV18 to TRBJ1-2, with D possibly matching TRBD1 (5 bases). CDR1 is KGHSH and CDR2 is LQKENI in the germline V gene. This CDR3 contains 14 residues. V shed 3 bases and J shed 8 bases, with 16 bases lying between them. The CDR3 spells CASSPGLTGGGYTF. In nucleotides, the CDR3 is TGTGCCAGCTCACCGGGGCTTACTGGAGGCGGCTACACCTTC.

The chain couples TRBV6-1 to TRBJ1-1, with D perhaps TRBD1 (5 bases). The ends were cut back, 2 bases at V and 11 bases at J, with 12 bases in the middle. From germline, CDR1 is MNHNS and CDR2 SASEGT. The CDR3 is 12 amino acids. The CDR3 here is CASSERGWEAFF. As DNA, the CDR3 is TGTGCCAGCAGTGAAAGGGGATGGGAGGCTTTCTTT.

This chain uses TRBV4-2 with TRBJ1-5; D gene unclear. This CDR3 has 20 residues. Looked up from germline, CDR1 is LGHNA and CDR2 is YNFKEQ. Trimming cost V 0 bases and J 0 bases, with 21 bases left between them. The CDR3 DNA reads TGTGCCAGCAGCCAAGACGTTTTTACACGTAATGTTCTTAGCAATCAGCCCCAGCATTTT. It encodes CASSQDVFTRNVLSNQPQHF.

The chain couples TRBV5-6 to TRBJ1-2, with 7 bases matching TRBD1. The germline V gene encodes CDR1 SGHDT and CDR2 YYEEEE. The CDR3 has 12 residues. J lost 9 bases, V lost 3 bases, and 5 bases had no gene match. DNA of the CDR3: TGTGCCAGCAGCTCCCTACAGGGGAGCTACACCTTC. This codes for CASSSLQGSYTF.